This T cell receptor beta chain was retrieved from a study of beta chain features in type 1 diabetes. General study results and limits: Still unanswered here is whether HLA type influences TCRB rearrangement. cDNA sequencing could over-represent cells with high TCR expression.

Isolated RNA was reverse transcribed in full, so expressed TCRB transcripts were sequenced. Data came from immunoSEQ multiplex PCR; TCRdb stores just in-frame clones and leaves some out. Of 860,000 or so clones listed, about a sixth are singletons. As regards this clone: Its antigen is not identified.

Sorting that relied on CD45RO/CCR7/CD25/CD127/CD95/CD27 yielded CD4+ naive, central memory, regulatory and stem cell-like memory cells. Each population that was sorted was more than 95% pure. V dropped 6 bases and J dropped 0 bases, with 12 bases sitting between them. This CDR3 has 15 residues. Germline CDR1 is LNHDA and CDR2 is SQIVND (reference sequence). This chain uses TRBV19 with TRBJ2-4; D gene unclear. Sequenced: naive CD4+ T cells from blood. The receptor comes from a woman aged 18-29 years in good health. The CDR3 sequence: CASSGRRLAKNIQYF. Here the CDR3 DNA reads TGTGCCAGTAGCGGACGGAGACTAGCCAAAAACATTCAGTACTTC. Full variable domain (remainder filled in from reference TRBV19 and TRBJ2-4): DGGITQSPKYLFRKEGQNVTLSCEQNLNHDAMYWYRQDPGQGLRLIYYSQIVNDFQKGDIAEGYSVSREKKESFPLTVTSAQKNPTAFYLCASSGRRLAKNIQYFGAGTRLSVL.